These T cell receptor beta chains were read from a single sample in a study of human T cells and chemical hapten exposure. TCRdb recomputed calls from the RACE reads with MiXCR, one row per CDR3 protein. The sample consists of roughly 40,000 distinct CDR3 sequences, around 8.9% of them appearing once. The material was whole blood, obtained in connection with sensitization to the hapten diphenylcyclopropenone (DPC). The source is a woman in her thirties or forties with alopecia areata. Some clones in this sample may be carry-over from other donors' samples. The CDR3 runs from the conserved cysteine through the conserved F or W. Fields, in order: D gene, J gene, clone size, V gene, CDR3 DNA, CDR3 protein. D genes are given only for firm matches. Expanded clones get a size class; other rows say once, few or many, or leave the size out.

TRBD2,TRBJ2-5,few,TRBV18,TGTGCCAGCTCACCCGGACTAGCGGTGAATTCTCAAGAGACCCAGTACTTC,CASSPGLAVNSQETQYF
NA,TRBJ1-2,many,TRBV5-1,TGCGCCAGCAGCGCCGGACAAGACTATGGCTACACCTTC,CASSAGQDYGYTF
NA,TRBJ2-3,many,TRBV20-1,TGCAGTGCTAGAGATCCCCCCTCGAGGTCCCTGGATACGCAGTATTTT,CSARDPPSRSLDTQYF
NA,TRBJ1-1,NA,TRBV20-1,TGCAGTGCTCTGTGGTCGGACACTGAAGCTTTCTTT,CSALWSDTEAFF
NA,TRBJ2-3,many,TRBV9,TGTGCCAGCAGCGGCCGTCGCGGCCCGGATACGCAGTATTTT,CASSGRRGPDTQYF
NA,TRBJ1-2,many,TRBV2,TGTGCCAGCAGTGACGAGACTCACTATGGCTACACCTTC,CASSDETHYGYTF
NA,TRBJ1-6,few,TRBV9,TGTGCCAGCAGCCCAGTCGGGGCCTGGGCTAATTCACCCCTCCACTTT,CASSPVGAWANSPLHF
TRBD2,TRBJ2-7,many,TRBV7-9,TGTGCCAGCAGCCCCGACAGAAGGAGGCGGGGGGGCCAGTCCTACGAGCAGTACTTC,CASSPDRRRRGGQSYEQYF
TRBD1,TRBJ1-6,many,TRBV2,TGTGCCAGCGTCGGGGACAGCGTCAATTCACCCCTCCACTTT,CASVGDSVNSPLHF
NA,TRBJ1-1,many,TRBV20-1,TGCAGTGCTGACCCGGGACTTTTCGGAGGTGAAGCTTTCTTT,CSADPGLFGGEAFF
TRBD1,TRBJ1-5,many,TRBV25-1,TGTGCCAGCAGTGAAGTCGGGACAGGTAATCAGCCCCAGCATTTT,CASSEVGTGNQPQHF
NA,TRBJ2-7,many,TRBV12-3/TRBV12-4,TGTGCCAGCAGTTTTGCGGGCTTTACCTACGAGCAGTACTTC,CASSFAGFTYEQYF
NA,TRBJ1-5,many,TRBV6-2/TRBV6-3,TGTGCCAGCAGTCGCGGGACCGCACTGAGCCAGCCCCAGCATTTT,CASSRGTALSQPQHF
NA,TRBJ2-2,NA,TRBV7-3,TGTGCCAGCAGCAAGCGGTCCGGGGAGCTGTTTTTT,CASSKRSGELFF
NA,TRBJ1-6,NA,TRBV20-1,TGCAGTGCTATCAGTGACGTGTCCCATAATTCACCCCTCCACTTT,CSAISDVSHNSPLHF
NA,TRBJ2-2,NA,TRBV30,TGTGCCTGGAGTCCCGGAAGGTTAGGCACCGGGGAGCTGTTTTTT,CAWSPGRLGTGELFF
NA,TRBJ2-5,NA,TRBV28,TGTGCCAGCAGGAGGAGGAGGAATATTGAAGGGACCCAGTACTTC,CASRRRRNIEGTQYF
NA,TRBJ1-1,NA,TRBV4-1,TGCGCCAGCAGCCATCCACCGGGGGGCACTGAAGCTTTCTTT,CASSHPPGGTEAFF
NA,TRBJ2-7,many,TRBV12-3/TRBV12-4,TGTGCCAGCAGTTTAGCGTCCGCGTCCTACGAGCAGTACTTC,CASSLASASYEQYF
NA,TRBJ2-2,many,TRBV3-1,TGTGCCAGCAGCCCCCGCAGAGGCGGGGAGCTGTTTTTT,CASSPRRGGELFF
NA,TRBJ1-1,few,TRBV28,TGTGCCAGCAGGCGTACAGGGCCCACTGAAGCTTTCTTT,CASRRTGPTEAFF
TRBD1,TRBJ1-6,many,TRBV7-9,TGTGCCAGCAGCCGACCAGGGGGCCCGCTCCACTTT,CASSRPGGPLHF
TRBD1,TRBJ2-7,many,TRBV5-4,TGTGCCAGCAGGGCGGGACAGGGATCCGAGCAGTACTTC,CASRAGQGSEQYF
TRBD2,TRBJ2-2,many,TRBV6-5,TGTGCCAGCAGTACTAGCGGGGGGTACACCGGGGAGCTGTTTTTT,CASSTSGGYTGELFF
NA,TRBJ1-1,many,TRBV6-5,TGTGCCAGCAGTTACACCAACAGGGCGCGGTGGACTGAAGCTTTCTTT,CASSYTNRARWTEAFF
NA,TRBJ2-3,few,TRBV29-1,TGCAGCGTTATGACCCCAGCGTATACGCAGTATTTT,CSVMTPAYTQYF
NA,TRBJ1-5,many,TRBV7-8,TGTGCCAGCAGCTTAGGGGCTTACAATCAGCCCCAGCATTTT,CASSLGAYNQPQHF
TRBD1,TRBJ2-1,many,TRBV4-1,TGCGCCAGCAGCCAAACGCCGGGACAGGGGGCCCCCTACAATGAGCAGTTCTTC,CASSQTPGQGAPYNEQFF
NA,TRBJ2-2,many,TRBV20-1,TGCAGTGCTAGAGGGGCAGGGGAATTTTCTTACACCGGGGAGCTGTTTTTT,CSARGAGEFSYTGELFF
NA,TRBJ2-5,many,TRBV20-1,TGCAGTGCTAGGGGTCACCTTCAAGAGACCCAGTACTTC,CSARGHLQETQYF
NA,TRBJ2-7,many,TRBV2,TGTGCCAGCAGCCTGACGAGAGCGTCGTACTTC,CASSLTRASYF
NA,TRBJ2-2,NA,TRBV29-1,TGCAGCGTTGACAGGGGACAAGAGCTGTTTTTT,CSVDRGQELFF
NA,TRBJ2-3,many,TRBV4-1,TGCGCCAGCAGCCAAGGACCGAGTTTTGCCGCTAGCACAGATACGCAGTATTTT,CASSQGPSFAASTDTQYF
NA,TRBJ2-7,many,TRBV5-6,TGTGCCAGCAGCTTCCGTGGCGAGCAGTACTTC,CASSFRGEQYF
NA,TRBJ2-7,many,TRBV28,TGTGCCAGCAGTCCTTCGGGAGTCTCCTACGAGCAGTACTTC,CASSPSGVSYEQYF
TRBD1,TRBJ1-2,many,TRBV5-1,TGCGCCAGCAGTCCGGACAGGGGGCCTGGCTACACCTTC,CASSPDRGPGYTF
TRBD1,TRBJ2-1,many,TRBV7-2,TGTGCCAGCAGCTTAGCCCGGGACAGGGGGTACAATGAGCAGTTCTTC,CASSLARDRGYNEQFF
NA,TRBJ1-5,many,TRBV7-2,TGTGCCAGCAGCGCACAAAACCCGCGACAGATCAATCAGCCCCAGCATTTT,CASSAQNPRQINQPQHF
TRBD1,TRBJ2-7,many,TRBV20-1,TGCAGTGCTACCGGGACAGACACCTTTGACGCCTACGAGCAGTACTTC,CSATGTDTFDAYEQYF